The clone carrying this TCR beta chain was seen just once. This record comes from a study of blood T cell repertoires in COVID-19. Overall study context: Nucleic acid was either cDNA or gDNA, and it came from T cells, B-cell-depleted T cells, or PBMCs.

Assay: immunoSEQ multiplex PCR; the TCRdb copy retains only in-frame clones and omits some. Of fewer than 150,000 clones in the sample, about 86% were seen once. Germline assignment: CDR1 PRHDT and CDR2 FYEKMQ (reference sequence). This CDR3 region has 14 residues. The junction had 5 bases not matched to a gene; V was cut back by 4 bases and J by 9 bases. The source material was peripheral blood. J is TRBJ1-4 and V is TRBV13, with 10 nucleotides matching TRBD1. This TCR was recovered from a woman between 50 and 59 years old with acute or convalescent COVID-19. The CDR3 DNA sequence: TGTGCCAGCAGCTCGGACAGGGGGTCGCAAAAACTGTTTTTT. Translated, it gives CASSSDRGSQKLFF.